This entry lists 25 T cell receptor beta chains sequenced from one sample in a study of blood T cell repertoires in COVID-19. Generated by immunoSEQ multiplex PCR, the TCRdb table keeps only in-frame clones and is missing some. The sample yields 15,000 to 25,000 clones, 80% to 90% seen once. Sequencing was done on a sample of peripheral blood. The receptors come from a human donor with active COVID-19. The donor label of this sample is uncertain.

Concerning this clone: One end of the junction does not line up with germline, which may come from a read error. This sequence joins TRBV7-7 and TRBJ1-1; weak D call: TRBD1 (6 bases). This CDR3 has 13 residues. Germline V gene data show CDR1 as SSHAT and CDR2 as FNYEAQ (reference sequence). CDR3 nucleotides: TGTGCTAGCAGCCTAAAACAGGGCACTGAAGCTTTCTTT. Amino acids: CASSLKQGTEAFF.

The chain uses TRBV6-1 and TRBJ1-6; D is ambiguous. The CDR3 is made up of 14 amino acids. CDR1 and CDR2 from the germline V gene are MNHNS and SASEGT. The V end lost 2 bases, the J end lost 8 bases, and 10 bases lay between the germline ends. In nucleotides, the CDR3 is TGTGCCAGCAGTGAAAACAGTTGGTATTCACCCCTCCACTTT. Translating it yields CASSENSWYSPLHF.

To note about this clone: The identical CDR3 is also encoded by other nucleotide sequences in the sample. This chain connects TRBV5-1 to TRBJ1-1, with D possibly being TRBD1 (6 bases). Germline V gene data show CDR1 as SGHRS and CDR2 as YFSETQ. This CDR3 region has 13 residues. V shed 4 bases and J shed 2 bases, with 9 bases lying between them. Here the CDR3 reads CASSPTGNTEAFF. The CDR3 DNA follows: TGCGCCAGCAGCCCGACAGGAAACACTGAAGCTTTCTTT.

The CDR3 loop is CASSQCRALRGSSYEQYF. Written as DNA, the CDR3 is TGTGCCAGCAGCCAATGCCGGGCCTTGCGGGGGAGCTCCTACGAGCAGTACTTC. The V call is TRBV7-3, the J call TRBJ2-7; the match to TRBD2 covers 7 bases. Germline assignment: CDR1 SGHTA and CDR2 FQGTGA. Trimming took 5 bases from V and 0 from J; bases not matched to a gene: 16. The CDR3 totals 18 residues.

The rearrangement links TRBV7-3 to TRBJ2-2; the match to TRBD2 covers 9 bases. V lost 3 bases, J lost 6 bases, and 5 bases stayed unmatched. CDR3 size: 15 residues. Looked up from germline, CDR1 is SGHTA and CDR2 is FQGTGA. CDR3 sequence (DNA): TGTGCCAGCAGCTTTGTAGCGGGAGTTCCCGGGGAGCTGTTTTTT. Its protein is CASSFVAGVPGELFF.

This chain uses TRBV5-1 with TRBJ2-3; TRBD2 agrees at 10 bases. The V segment lost 0 bases and the J segment 3 bases; nucleotides outside the gene matches: 7. The CDR3 consists of 17 residues. The V gene's germline CDR1 is SGHRS and CDR2 YFSETQ. The CDR3 spells CASSLGLAGEGTDTQYF. In DNA form, the CDR3 reads TGCGCCAGCAGCTTGGGTCTAGCGGGAGAAGGGACAGATACGCAGTATTTT. The whole variable domain, filled in from reference TRBV5-1 and TRBJ2-3, reads KAGVTQTPRYLIKTRGQQVTLSCSPISGHRSVSWYQQTPGQGLQFLFEYFSETQRNKGNFPGRFSGRQFSNSRSEMNVSTLELGDSALYLCASSLGLAGEGTDTQYFGPGTRLTVL.

This sequence joins TRBV4-1 and TRBJ1-1, with D unresolved. This CDR3 contains 16 residues. The V gene's germline CDR1 is MGHRA and CDR2 YSYEKL. Trimming took off 2 bases at V and 1 base at J, with 14 bases between the two ends. In DNA form, the CDR3 reads TGCGCCAGCAGCCAACTAAGCGTCCAAGGGAACACTGAAGCTTTCTTT. Translating it yields CASSQLSVQGNTEAFF.

The chain couples TRBV6-6 to TRBJ2-7, with D possibly matching TRBD1 (5 bases). Germline lookup yields CDR1 MNHNY and CDR2 SVGAGI (reference sequence). This CDR3 is 13 amino acids long. V was shortened by 6 bases and J by 6 bases, with 15 bases between the two germline ends. CDR3 region: CASSYVRGSEQYF. In DNA form, the CDR3 reads TGTGCCAGCAGCTACGTAAGGGGCAGCGAGCAGTACTTC.

This chain's CDR3 is CASGLGTSRNQETQYF. CDR3 sequence (DNA): TGTGCTAGTGGTTTGGGGACTAGCCGAAATCAAGAGACCCAGTACTTC. This chain connects TRBV12-5 to TRBJ2-5; 8 nucleotides agree with TRBD2. Germline V lookup: CDR1 LGHNT, CDR2 FRNRAP. This CDR3 contains 16 residues. V trimming: 1 base; J trimming: 2 bases; junction bases outside the gene matches: 6.

The chain combines TRBV12-5 with TRBJ2-2; 8 nucleotides agree with TRBD2. V shed 6 bases and J 5 bases; nucleotides not matched to a gene: 11. Germline V lookup: CDR1 LGHNT, CDR2 FRNRAP. CDR3 length: 16 amino acids. CDR3 sequence (DNA): TGTGCTAGTGGAACACGGAGCGGGAGTATAACCGGGGAGCTGTTTTTT. Translated, it gives CASGTRSGSITGELFF.

This clone showed up just once. This sequence joins TRBV10-3 and TRBJ2-3, with 10 nucleotides matching TRBD2. The ends lost 3 bases at V and 3 bases at J; junction bases unmatched: 12. The CDR3 is 18 amino acids. The germline V gene encodes CDR1 ENHRY and CDR2 SYGVKD. The CDR3 DNA sequence: TGTGCCATCAGTGACTATAGCGGGGGGACGAGTGGGACAGATACGCAGTATTTT. Amino acids: CAISDYSGGTSGTDTQYF.

The J gene is TRBJ1-2, the V gene TRBV7-8; TRBD1 matches 7 bases. The CDR3 consists of 14 residues. V lost 3 bases, J lost 3 bases, and 4 bases stayed unmatched. The germline V gene has CDR1 SGHVS and CDR2 FQNEAQ. The CDR3 DNA reads as TGTGCCAGCAGCTTTAGGGGGCAAGACTATGGCTACACCTTC. This gives the protein CASSFRGQDYGYTF.

The J gene is TRBJ2-3, the V gene TRBV6-4, with 10 bases aligning to TRBD2. There are 16 residues in the CDR3. The trim removed 5 bases at V and 4 bases at J, leaving 9 bases unmatched. Germline V gene lookup returns CDR1 MRHNA and CDR2 SNTAGT. CDR3: CASSTGTSGGADTQYF. Here the CDR3 DNA reads TGTGCCAGCAGTACAGGGACCAGCGGGGGGGCAGATACGCAGTATTTT.

This chain connects TRBV9 to TRBJ2-3; 8 nucleotides agree with TRBD2. CDR1 SGDLS and CDR2 YYNGEE come from the germline V gene. This CDR3 has 16 residues. V lost 3 bases to trimming and J lost 1 base; unmatched junction nucleotides: 7. CDR3 nucleotides: TGTGCCAGCAGCGCCTTAGCGGGGTCGGGCACAGATACGCAGTATTTT. This encodes CASSALAGSGTDTQYF.

The chain couples TRBV6-2 or TRBV6-3 to TRBJ2-1; 8 bases match TRBD2. Germline lookup yields CDR1 MNHEY and CDR2 SVGEGT. The V gene end was trimmed by 4 bases and the J gene end by 6 bases; junction bases not matched to a gene: 5. The CDR3 totals 14 residues. CDR3: CASSFSGTSNEQFF. The DNA of the CDR3 is TGTGCCAGCAGTTTTTCCGGGACTAGCAATGAGCAGTTCTTC.

This clone appeared a single time. The rearrangement uses TRBV29-1 and TRBJ2-2; 9 positions match TRBD1. Germline values: CDR1 SQVTM, CDR2 ANQGSEA. The CDR3 length is 14 residues. V lost 7 bases to trimming and J lost 6 bases; unmatched junction nucleotides: 9. The CDR3 DNA reads as TGCAGCGGTCGACAGGGGGGTAACTCCGGGGAGCTGTTTTTT. Translating gives CSGRQGGNSGELFF.

This clone was counted once. The chain combines TRBV25-1 with TRBJ2-7, with TRBD1 matching over 10 bases. The length of the CDR3 is 14 residues. The J segment lost 4 bases and the V segment lost 6 bases, leaving 6 bases of the junction unmatched. Germline CDR1 is MGHDK and CDR2 is SYGVNS. The CDR3 DNA reads as TGTGCCAGCAGACCCCCGGGACAGGGGTACGAGCAGTACTTC. This translates into CASRPPGQGYEQYF.

V and J are TRBV5-4 and TRBJ2-7, with D maybe TRBD1 (5 bases). The CDR3 consists of 12 residues. Trimming took off 1 base at V and 7 bases at J, with 9 bases between the two ends. Germline V lookup: CDR1 SGHNT, CDR2 YYREEE (reference sequence). This CDR3 is CASSLPGKEQYF. The CDR3 DNA reads TGTGCCAGCAGCTTGCCAGGGAAGGAGCAGTACTTC.

The chain has TRBV6-6 and TRBJ2-6, with D possibly being TRBD1 (5 bases). Trimming shortened V by 2 bases and J by 3 bases, and 11 bases separated the two germline ends. This CDR3 has 16 amino acids. Germline-derived CDR1 and CDR2 are MNHNY and SVGAGI (reference sequence). CDR3 in DNA: TGTGCCAGCAGTTACGTAGGGGCTGGTGGGGCCAACGTCCTGACTTTC. Its translation: CASSYVGAGGANVLTF.

Here the CDR3 DNA reads TGTGCCAGCAGCCCAAATATTGGAGGTGGCACAGATACGCAGTATTTT. Translation: CASSPNIGGGTDTQYF. The chain joins TRBV3-1 (or the pseudogene TRBV3-2) to TRBJ2-3; tentatively, D is TRBD2 (5 bases). V was clipped by 4 bases and J by 1 base, with 15 bases between them. CDR3 length equals 16 residues. The germline V gene encodes CDR1 LGHDT and CDR2 YNNKEL (reference sequence).

The rearrangement uses TRBV10-2 and TRBJ2-1; D is uncertain. CDR1 is WSHSY, CDR2 SAAADI, per germline. Trimming took off 7 bases at V and 7 bases at J, with 11 bases between the two ends. This CDR3 spans 12 amino acids. This CDR3 reads CASTQLVNEQFF. CDR3 DNA: TGCGCCAGCACCCAGTTGGTGAATGAGCAGTTCTTC.

This clone was picked up one time. This chain joins TRBV30 and TRBJ1-5, with D possibly TRBD1 on 6 matching bases. Germline V gives CDR1 GTSNPN, CDR2 SVGIG (reference sequence). V lost 5 bases to trimming and J lost 5 bases, with 19 bases between them. The CDR3 loop spans 15 amino acids. The CDR3 DNA sequence: TGTGCCTGGGCTGCCAGGGGCTGGTTCGATCAGCCCCAGCATTTT. It encodes CAWAARGWFDQPQHF. Complete variable domain (other parts from reference TRBV30 and TRBJ1-5): SQTIHQWPATLVQPVGSPLSLECTVEGTSNPNLYWYRQAAGRGLQLLFYSVGIGQISSEVPQNLSASRPQDRQFILSSKKLLLSDSGFYLCAWAARGWFDQPQHFGDGTRLSIL.

J is TRBJ1-5 and V is TRBV5-5; tentatively, D is TRBD1 (5 bases). Germline-derived CDR1 and CDR2 are SGHKS and YYEKEE (reference sequence). The CDR3 sequence is 16 residues long. Trimming took 1 base from V and 2 from J, leaving 13 bases between them. The CDR3 DNA reads TGTGCCAGCAGCTTGTCCGGGACTGGAGGCAATCAGCCCCAGCATTTT. It codes for CASSLSGTGGNQPQHF.

This CDR3 reads CASSLGADTQYF. CDR3 sequence (DNA): TGTGCCAGCAGCTTGGGGGCGGATACGCAGTATTTT. J is TRBJ2-3 and V is TRBV11-3; a possible D gene is TRBD1 (6 bases). V shed 3 bases and J shed 6 bases, with 7 bases lying between them. The CDR3 consists of 12 residues. Per the germline V gene, CDR1 is SGHNT and CDR2 is YENEEA.

The chain recombines TRBV5-4 with TRBJ2-1; 13 nucleotides align to TRBD2. V dropped 2 bases and J dropped 9; count of bases not matched to a gene: 8. The CDR3 is 16 amino acids. Germline CDR1 is SGHNT and CDR2 is YYREEE (reference sequence). The CDR3 sequence is CASSFPGLAGNREQFF. CDR3 DNA: TGTGCCAGCAGCTTCCCGGGACTAGCGGGAAATCGTGAGCAGTTCTTC.